Each of the 30 T cell receptor beta chains below was sequenced from the same sample in a study of cytomegalovirus exposure and HLA in healthy donors. The PCR contained 60 Vbeta and 13 Jbeta primers. The protocol was immunoSEQ multiplex PCR, while the TCRdb copy is restricted to in-frame clones and leaves out a portion. Found here are 150,000 to 200,000 clones, more than 65% of them singletons; the top ten hold approximately 4.6%. Sequencing used PBMCs. The receptors derive from a man between 18 and 29 years old in good health and CMV-seropositive.

This chain links TRBV25-1 with TRBJ2-2, with D perhaps TRBD2 (6 bases). CDR3 size: 15 residues. The V gene lost 5 bases and the J gene lost 4 bases, with 14 bases spanning the gap. Germline loops: CDR1 MGHDK, CDR2 SYGVNS. The CDR3 region has the DNA TGTGCCAGCAGTCGGGGGAGCGGTAGCACCGGGGAGCTGTTTTTT. Protein product: CASSRGSGSTGELFF.

The chain recombines TRBV18 with TRBJ1-2, with TRBD1 matching over 9 bases. J lost 6 bases, V lost 6 bases, and 11 bases had no gene match. Germline lookup yields CDR1 KGHSH and CDR2 LQKENI. This CDR3 is 15 amino acids long. In DNA form, the CDR3 reads TGTGCCAGCTCGCCCCTCGTAGGGGACAGGGATGGCTACACCTTC. Its protein product is CASSPLVGDRDGYTF.

The chain carries TRBV28 and TRBJ1-2, with D possibly TRBD1 on 5 matching bases. Per the germline V gene, CDR1 is MDHEN and CDR2 is SYDVKM. This CDR3 spans 12 amino acids. V shed 6 bases and J shed 3 bases, with 8 bases lying between them. For the CDR3, the DNA is TGTGCCAGCAGGACGGGGGACTATGGCTACACCTTC. It codes for CASRTGDYGYTF.

V gene TRBV18 combines with J gene TRBJ1-1; the match to TRBD1 covers 8 bases. This CDR3 comprises 14 residues. CDR1 is KGHSH, CDR2 LQKENI, per germline. The J segment lost 2 bases and the V segment lost 4 bases, leaving 3 bases of the junction unmatched. CDR3 loop: CASSLGQGNTEAFF. CDR3 bases: TGTGCCAGCTCACTCGGACAGGGAAACACTGAAGCTTTCTTT.

V is TRBV19 and J is TRBJ2-2; a weak D match, TRBD2 (5 bases). This CDR3 contains 15 residues. The germline gives CDR1 LNHDA, CDR2 SQIVND (reference sequence). The V and J ends lost 1 base and 1 base respectively, with 7 bases between them. CDR3 DNA: TGTGCCAGTAGTATAGGCCGGGAGAACACCGGGGAGCTGTTTTTT. Protein sequence: CASSIGRENTGELFF.

The chain has TRBV6-6 and TRBJ2-1, with D possibly being TRBD1 (5 bases). The CDR3 length is 13 residues. Trimming took 6 bases from V and 0 from J, leaving 6 bases between them. CDR1 and CDR2 (germline): MNHNY, SVGAGI (reference sequence). For the CDR3, the DNA is TGTGCCAGCAGCCAGGGCTCCTACAATGAGCAGTTCTTC. Residues: CASSQGSYNEQFF.

The CDR3 sequence: CASSLQDTNTEAFF. DNA of the CDR3: TGCGCCAGCAGCCTACAAGACACGAACACTGAAGCTTTCTTT. The chain uses TRBV5-1 and TRBJ1-1, with D uncertain. Between the trimmed V and J ends, which lost 4 bases and 1 base, there was a span of 11 bases. The CDR3 totals 14 residues. Per the germline V gene, CDR1 is SGHRS and CDR2 is YFSETQ.

The CDR3: CASRRRGVYNEQFF. The CDR3 nucleotides read TGTGCCAGCAGACGCAGGGGAGTCTACAATGAGCAGTTCTTC. The V and J genes are TRBV28 and TRBJ2-1; D possibly corresponds to TRBD1 (6 bases). Per the germline V gene, CDR1 is MDHEN and CDR2 is SYDVKM. V shed 6 bases and J shed 3 bases, with 12 bases lying between them. This CDR3 has 14 residues.

CDR3 region: CAWSIGAVHSNQPQHF. The CDR3 nucleotides are TGTGCCTGGAGTATAGGGGCAGTTCATAGCAATCAGCCCCAGCATTTT. The J gene is TRBJ1-5, the V gene TRBV30; maybe TRBD1 (5 bases). Germline V gene lookup returns CDR1 GTSNPN and CDR2 SVGIG (reference sequence). V was clipped by 2 bases and J by 0 bases, with 14 bases between them. This CDR3 spans 16 amino acids.

J is TRBJ1-5 and V is TRBV29-1; 10 bases line up with TRBD1. J gave up 4 bases and V 2 bases, and 8 bases lay outside the gene matches. CDR3 length: 16 residues. Germline CDR1 and CDR2: SQVTM and ANQGSEA. CDR3 coding DNA: TGCAGCGTTGAAAACCCCGGGACAGGGGTAAATCAGCCCCAGCATTTT. Protein product: CSVENPGTGVNQPQHF.

This rearrangement joins TRBV15 to TRBJ1-2, with no clear D. The V and J ends lost 5 bases and 5 bases respectively, with 18 bases between them. Per the germline V gene, CDR1 is LNHNV and CDR2 is YYDKDF (reference sequence). CDR3 length: 15 amino acids. CDR3 sequence (DNA): TGTGCCACCAGCGCCAACCGGGTCAAGGAGTATGGCTACACCTTC. Encoded protein: CATSANRVKEYGYTF. Combining the CDR3 with reference TRBV15 and TRBJ1-2 gives the whole variable domain DAMVIQNPRYQVTQFGKPVTLSCSQTLNHNVMYWYQQKSSQAPKLLFHYYDKDFNNEADTPDNFQSRRPNTSFCFLDIRSPGLGDTAMYLCATSANRVKEYGYTFGSGTRLTVV.

This clone was found a few times. The V gene is TRBV7-9, the J gene TRBJ1-1; D is uncertain. Germline-derived CDR1 and CDR2 are SEHNR and FQNEAQ (reference sequence). Trimming cost V 1 base and J 6 bases, with 12 bases left between them. The CDR3 is 14 amino acids. The DNA for the CDR3 is TGTGCCAGCAGCTTAGATCGCGTAATCGCTGAAGCTTTCTTT. Its protein is CASSLDRVIAEAFF.

The CDR3 loop is CASALRQGGETQYF. The CDR3 DNA reads TGTGCCAGCGCCCTCCGACAGGGAGGAGAGACCCAGTACTTC. V is TRBV25-1 and J is TRBJ2-5; possibly TRBD1 for D (7 bases). The CDR3 is 14 residues long. V gave up 8 bases and J gave up 4 bases, with 17 bases separating them. Germline CDR1 reads MGHDK; CDR2 reads SYGVNS. Full variable domain (missing parts from reference TRBV25-1 and TRBJ2-5): EADIYQTPRYLVIGTGKKITLECSQTMGHDKMYWYQQDPGMELHLIHYSYGVNSTEKGDLSSESTVSRIRTEHFPLTLESARPSHTSQYLCASALRQGGETQYFGPGTRLLVL.

V gene TRBV30 combines with J gene TRBJ1-6; D is perhaps TRBD1 (5 bases). Trimming pared 2 bases from V and 2 bases from J, leaving 7 bases between. Germline lookup yields CDR1 GTSNPN and CDR2 SVGIG (reference sequence). The CDR3 contains 14 residues. The CDR3 nucleotides read TGTGCCTGGAGTCAGGGCACCTATAATTCACCCCTCCACTTT. Translating gives CAWSQGTYNSPLHF.

This chain uses TRBV30 with TRBJ2-1; TRBD2 agrees at 10 bases. This CDR3 spans 14 amino acids. The germline V gene has CDR1 GTSNPN and CDR2 SVGIG (reference sequence). Losses at the gene ends were 5 bases for V and 8 bases for J; bases not matched to a gene: 9. The CDR3 loop is CAWAGLASLYEQFF. CDR3 DNA sequence: TGTGCCTGGGCGGGACTAGCGAGTCTCTATGAGCAGTTCTTC.

In its sample, this clone was seen a few times. This sequence joins TRBV5-5 and TRBJ1-1; perhaps TRBD1 as D (5 bases). This CDR3 has 13 amino acids. Germline CDR1 and CDR2: SGHKS and YYEKEE (reference sequence). V was pared by 4 bases and J by 5 bases, with 12 bases between. CDR3 DNA: TGTGCCAGCAGCCTCCAGGGAGGAACTGAAGCTTTCTTT. Translated: CASSLQGGTEAFF.

V is TRBV28 and J is TRBJ2-5; 9 bases match TRBD2. The germline CDR1 and CDR2 sequences are MDHEN and SYDVKM. After removal of 3 bases from V and 4 bases from J, the junction contained 6 bases not matched to a gene. The CDR3 is 15 residues long. In DNA, the CDR3 is TGTGCCAGCAGTTTCCGGGCGGGGGGGTTAGAGACCCAGTACTTC. Translated, it gives CASSFRAGGLETQYF.

The chain uses TRBV6-5 and TRBJ1-4, with D unresolved. Germline values: CDR1 MNHEY, CDR2 SVGAGI. V lost 7 bases and J 0 bases, leaving 6 bases between the germline ends. There are 13 residues in the CDR3. Written as DNA, the CDR3 is TGTGCCAGCACCGGTGCAACTAATGAAAAACTGTTTTTT. The encoded protein is CASTGATNEKLFF.

This chain joins TRBV12-5 and TRBJ2-7; TRBD2 is a possible D gene (6 bases). V was clipped by 3 bases and J by 7 bases, with 10 bases between them. From germline, CDR1 is LGHNT and CDR2 FRNRAP. The CDR3 extends over 12 amino acids. DNA for the CDR3: TGTGCTAGTGGTTTCTGGAGGGCAGAGCAGTACGTC. This encodes CASGFWRAEQYV.

This chain uses TRBV19 with TRBJ2-1, with a tentative D call TRBD2 (6 bases). The V gene lost 8 bases and the J gene lost 0 bases, with 14 bases spanning the gap. Germline values: CDR1 LNHDA, CDR2 SQIVND (reference sequence). This CDR3 spans 15 amino acids. The CDR3 sequence is CASGIDGSSYNEQFF. The DNA of the CDR3 is TGTGCCAGTGGGATTGACGGGAGCTCCTACAATGAGCAGTTCTTC.

The J gene is TRBJ2-7, the V gene TRBV7-8; 7 bases line up with TRBD2. Unmatched junction bases numbered 7, after V lost 5 bases and J lost 0 bases. Germline V gives CDR1 SGHVS, CDR2 FQNEAQ. The CDR3 spans 15 residues. The chain's CDR3 is CASSRGGQSSYEQYV. The CDR3 region has the DNA TGTGCCAGCAGCCGCGGGGGTCAAAGCTCCTACGAGCAGTACGTC.

The V call is TRBV4-2, the J call TRBJ1-2; D uncertain. Per germline, CDR1 LGHNA and CDR2 YNFKEQ. This CDR3 has 15 residues. Trimming cost V 1 base and J 8 bases, with 17 bases left between them. CDR3 DNA sequence: TGTGCCAGCAGCCAAGTTCGGGATTTTCAGGCGGGCTACACCTTC. Translated: CASSQVRDFQAGYTF.

V and J are TRBV30 and TRBJ1-5; weak D call: TRBD1 (5 bases). Per germline, CDR1 GTSNPN and CDR2 SVGIG (reference sequence). This CDR3 spans 14 amino acids. Trimming removed 1 base at V and 9 bases at J, with 16 bases between. The CDR3 sequence is CAWSANQGQGPQHF. CDR3 in DNA: TGTGCCTGGAGTGCCAATCAGGGCCAAGGGCCCCAGCATTTT. The full variable domain, completed using reference TRBV30 and TRBJ1-5, is SQTIHQWPATLVQPVGSPLSLECTVEGTSNPNLYWYRQAAGRGLQLLFYSVGIGQISSEVPQNLSASRPQDRQFILSSKKLLLSDSGFYLCAWSANQGQGPQHFGDGTRLSIL.

The J gene is TRBJ2-6, the V gene TRBV5-1, with 9 bases fitting TRBD1. Germline V gene sequence: CDR1 SGHRS, CDR2 YFSETQ. With V trimmed by 3 bases and J by 2 bases, 6 bases remained unmatched. This CDR3 is 17 amino acids long. The chain's CDR3 is CASSSGTGFAGANVLTF. CDR3 nucleotide sequence: TGCGCCAGCAGCTCCGGGACAGGGTTCGCTGGGGCCAACGTCCTGACTTTC.

This clone was recorded a few times. This chain connects TRBV30 to TRBJ1-2; D uncertain. CDR1 and CDR2 (germline): GTSNPN, SVGIG (reference sequence). The CDR3 totals 12 residues. The V end lost 2 bases, the J end lost 0 bases, and 4 bases lay between the germline ends. The CDR3 coding sequence is TGTGCCTGGAGTTTATCTAACTATGGCTACACCTTC. Amino acid sequence: CAWSLSNYGYTF. Based on the CDR3 plus reference TRBV30 and TRBJ1-2, the full variable domain is SQTIHQWPATLVQPVGSPLSLECTVEGTSNPNLYWYRQAAGRGLQLLFYSVGIGQISSEVPQNLSASRPQDRQFILSSKKLLLSDSGFYLCAWSLSNYGYTFGSGTRLTVV.

The chain is built from TRBV6-6 and TRBJ1-6; D not certain. With 1 base removed from V and 1 base from J, the gap between germline ends came to 8 bases. The CDR3 spans 16 residues. Germline V gene data show CDR1 as MNHNY and CDR2 as SVGAGI (reference sequence). CDR3 DNA sequence: TGTGCCAGCAGTTACTTGGGAGGGTCCTATAATTCACCCCTCCACTTT. Translated, it gives CASSYLGGSYNSPLHF.

V is TRBV6-1 and J is TRBJ2-1, with D unresolved. CDR1 is MNHNS, CDR2 SASEGT, per germline. This CDR3 contains 15 residues. Trimming shortened V by 7 bases and J by 1 base, and 14 bases separated the two germline ends. CDR3 DNA: TGTGCCAGCACCCAAACCCCAGAATCCTACAATGAGCAGTTCTTC. Its protein is CASTQTPESYNEQFF.

The chain employs TRBV29-1 and TRBJ1-3; tentative D call: TRBD1 (5 bases). The CDR3 is made up of 16 amino acids. Germline CDR1 reads SQVTM; CDR2 reads ANQGSEA. The ends were cut back, 4 bases at V and 0 bases at J, with 16 bases in the middle. The CDR3 nucleotides are TGCAGCGTTGGGGTGGGGGGGTCTTTCTCTGGAAACACCATATATTTT. Encoded protein: CSVGVGGSFSGNTIYF.

The chain links TRBV29-1 to TRBJ2-4, with a possible D match to TRBD1 (6 bases). Trimming removed 6 bases at V and 9 bases at J, with 18 bases between. This CDR3 is built from 13 residues. Looked up from germline, CDR1 is SQVTM and CDR2 is ANQGSEA. CDR3 region: CSVAPGALSIQYF. CDR3 DNA: TGCAGCGTAGCTCCAGGGGCGCTCTCCATTCAGTACTTC.

This clone appeared once. The rearrangement links TRBV7-2 to TRBJ2-5; 9 bases line up with TRBD2. Trimming at V came to 7 bases and at J to 5 bases, leaving 11 bases not matched to a gene. The CDR3 runs to 15 residues. Germline V gives CDR1 SGHTA, CDR2 FQGNSA. CDR3 sequence: CASIRNSGSWETQYF. CDR3 sequence (DNA): TGTGCCAGCATCAGAAATAGCGGGAGTTGGGAGACCCAGTACTTC.